The clone carrying this TCR beta chain has more than one count but fewer than ten. Using its own MiXCR run on the RT-PCR reads, TCRdb lists one record per CDR3 protein. The table includes approximately 430,000 distinct CDR3 sequences, 16% detected once. This record comes from a study of patients and donors after allogeneic stem cell transplantation. This CDR3 is built from 11 residues. V trimming: 6 bases; J trimming: 4 bases; junction bases outside the gene matches: 1. Looked up from germline, CDR1 is GTSNPN and CDR2 is SVGIG (reference sequence). The clonotype originates from a human donor who was either an allogeneic HSCT recipient or a stem cell or donor lymphocyte infusion donor (not recorded which). It is not recorded whose cells these are; they may come from a transplant donor. Sequencing was performed on blood, either unsorted or a sorted T cell fraction (not recorded which). The chain uses TRBV30 and TRBJ2-7, with 9 nucleotides matching TRBD2. The CDR3: CACSGRYEQYF. The CDR3 nucleotides are TGTGCCTGTAGCGGGAGATACGAGCAGTACTTC.